The 28 T cell receptor beta chains in this list originate from one sample, sequenced in a study of cytotoxic CD8 clonotypes in ibrutinib-treated CLL. The assay was immunoSEQ multiplex PCR, and TCRdb's table has in-frame clones only and misses some. The table has about 57,000 clones, roughly 50% seen once. This material consisted of PBMCs, taken after 24 months of ibrutinib treatment. These receptors all come from a human donor with chronic lymphocytic leukemia.

The chain joins TRBV7-9 to TRBJ2-7; D ambiguous. The CDR3 is made up of 15 amino acids. Trimming took 1 base from V and 2 from J, leaving 12 bases between them. Germline CDR1 reads SEHNR; CDR2 reads FQNEAQ (reference sequence). Here the CDR3 DNA reads TGTGCCAGCAGCTTAGTCATGGGTCCAACCTACGAGCAGTACTTC. Protein sequence: CASSLVMGPTYEQYF.

The chain has TRBV5-4 and TRBJ2-7; 8 bases are shared with TRBD1. The germline gives CDR1 SGHNT, CDR2 YYREEE (reference sequence). J was trimmed by 5 bases and V by 4 bases; bases with no gene match: 11. The CDR3 contains 15 residues. CDR3 bases: TGTGCCAGCAGCGGACCCGACAGGGGAAGGAACGAGCAGTACTTC. Its protein is CASSGPDRGRNEQYF.

V gene TRBV10-3 combines with J gene TRBJ1-2, with 7 bases aligning to TRBD1. There are 14 residues in the CDR3. CDR1 is ENHRY, CDR2 SYGVKD, per germline. The V and J ends lost 2 bases and 2 bases, in that order; junction bases with no gene match: 2. CDR3 coding DNA: TGTGCCATCAGTGAGGGACAGGCGAACTATGGCTACACCTTC. Translated, it gives CAISEGQANYGYTF.

This clone was counted only a few times. The chain joins TRBV2 to TRBJ2-7, with 9 bases lining up with TRBD1. With V trimmed by 7 bases and J by 2 bases, 3 bases remained unmatched. The CDR3 loop spans 13 amino acids. Germline lookup yields CDR1 SNHLY and CDR2 FYNNEI. CDR3 DNA sequence: TGTGCCAGCACAACAGGGGGCCCCTACGAGCAGTACGTC. It is translated as CASTTGGPYEQYV.

The chain recombines TRBV6-1 with TRBJ2-4; D is undetermined. CDR3 size: 13 residues. Germline loops: CDR1 MNHNS, CDR2 SASEGT. The germline V and J ends were trimmed by 4 bases and 0 bases, with 4 bases remaining between them. The CDR3 DNA reads as TGTGCCAGCAGTGGCTTAGCCAAAAACATTCAGTACTTC. This sequence encodes CASSGLAKNIQYF.

The gene calls are TRBV9 and TRBJ2-2; TRBD2 aligns across 12 bases. This CDR3 has 18 residues. Germline V lookup: CDR1 SGDLS, CDR2 YYNGEE. V dropped 0 bases and J dropped 2; count of bases not matched to a gene: 5. The CDR3 DNA is TGTGCCAGCAGCGTAGAGGTGACTAGCGGGAGAAACACCGGGGAGCTGTTTTTT. It translates to CASSVEVTSGRNTGELFF.

The chain employs TRBV30 and TRBJ1-1; D unclear. The V gene lost 2 bases and the J gene lost 0 bases, with 4 bases spanning the gap. The CDR3 is 12 residues long. Germline V gene lookup returns CDR1 GTSNPN and CDR2 SVGIG (reference sequence). CDR3 coding DNA: TGTGCCTGGAGTCGAGTGAACACTGAAGCTTTCTTT. Translating gives CAWSRVNTEAFF.

The chain employs TRBV6-6 and TRBJ2-7, with D possibly matching TRBD2 (6 bases). The CDR3 consists of 15 residues. Trimming left V 5 bases short and J 0 bases short, with 14 bases between. Germline values: CDR1 MNHNY, CDR2 SVGAGI (reference sequence). CDR3 loop: CASSGGGWSSYEQYV. CDR3 nucleotide sequence: TGTGCCAGCAGTGGGGGAGGTTGGAGCTCCTACGAGCAGTACGTC.

This clone showed up just a few times. Here the CDR3 DNA reads TGTGCCAGCGAACTCTGGGGGGAGACCCAGTACTTC. It is translated as CASELWGETQYF. The genes are TRBV5-6 and TRBJ2-5; perhaps D is TRBD1 or TRBD2 (5 bases each). Per the germline V gene, CDR1 is SGHDT and CDR2 is YYEEEE. V was trimmed by 7 bases and J by 5 bases, leaving 12 bases between them. This CDR3 contains 12 residues.

V gene TRBV4-1 combines with J gene TRBJ2-2; D is uncertain. Germline CDR1 reads MGHRA; CDR2 reads YSYEKL. The CDR3 spans 15 residues. Trimming cost V 3 bases and J 8 bases, with 16 bases left between them. The CDR3 bases are TGCGCCAGCAGCCACTACCCGGACGGTGAGGGGGAGCTGTTTTTT. Translation gives CASSHYPDGEGELFF.

The chain combines TRBV7-2 with TRBJ2-7; D unclear. Germline-derived CDR1 and CDR2 are SGHTA and FQGNSA. The CDR3 extends over 14 amino acids. Trimming took off 3 bases at V and 5 bases at J, with 14 bases between the two ends. The CDR3 reads CASSLVLVSHEQYF. The CDR3 coding sequence is TGTGCCAGCAGCTTGGTCCTGGTGTCGCACGAGCAGTACTTC.

The table lists this clone with many counts. The chain joins TRBV5-1 to TRBJ2-1, with TRBD1 as a possible D gene (5 bases). Looked up from germline, CDR1 is SGHRS and CDR2 is YFSETQ. Trimming removed 1 base from V and 0 bases from J, with 14 bases in between. The CDR3 sequence is 17 residues long. In nucleotides, the CDR3 is TGCGCCAGCAGCTTGTCGACAGCTCCGAGCTCCTACAATGAGCAGTTCTTC. This translates into CASSLSTAPSSYNEQFF.

The sample holds a few counts of this clone. The chain links TRBV5-4 to TRBJ2-1; D is perhaps TRBD2 (7 bases). Germline V CDR1 and CDR2: SGHNT, YYREEE (reference sequence). The length of the CDR3 is 16 residues. V was trimmed by 4 bases and J by 4 bases, leaving 18 bases between them. The chain's CDR3 is CASSPSEGGAYNEQFF. The CDR3 DNA sequence: TGTGCCAGCAGCCCGAGTGAGGGGGGGGCGTACAATGAGCAGTTCTTC.

The V gene is TRBV19, the J gene TRBJ2-6; 7 bases are a match to TRBD1. V was clipped by 4 bases and J by 4 bases; unmatched bases: 7. The CDR3 is 16 residues long. Per germline, CDR1 LNHDA and CDR2 SQIVND (reference sequence). This CDR3 reads CASSTYRGKGANVLTF. CDR3 nucleotides: TGTGCCAGTAGTACTTACAGGGGTAAAGGGGCCAACGTCCTGACTTTC.

The chain has TRBV19 and TRBJ1-5, with no clear D. The CDR3 has 15 amino acids. V lost 5 bases to trimming and J lost 7 bases, with 18 bases between them. Germline CDR1 LNHDA, CDR2 SQIVND (reference sequence). The CDR3 is CASSRAGGLGQPQHF. The CDR3 region has the DNA TGTGCCAGTAGTCGGGCAGGAGGTCTAGGGCAGCCCCAGCATTTT.

CDR3 DNA: TGTGCCAGCAGCCCCGCAACTAGCGGGGCCTACGAGCAGTACTTC. Translation gives CASSPATSGAYEQYF. This chain links TRBV7-2 with TRBJ2-7, with TRBD2 identical over 10 bases. This CDR3 is 15 amino acids long. In germline, CDR1 is SGHTA, CDR2 FQGNSA. V lost 5 bases and J lost 2; bases outside the gene matches: 6.

A few counts support this clone. The chain has TRBV4-1 and TRBJ1-2, with a possible D match to TRBD1 (5 bases). The germline V gene encodes CDR1 MGHRA and CDR2 YSYEKL. This CDR3 is built from 15 residues. The V end lost 3 bases, the J end lost 0 bases, and 11 bases lay between the germline ends. The CDR3 DNA follows: TGCGCCAGCAGCCAGGGGGGGTCGACTAACTATGGCTACACCTTC. Its protein product is CASSQGGSTNYGYTF.

The rearrangement links TRBV30 to TRBJ2-1; D call uncertain. Trimming took 7 bases from V and 3 from J, leaving 10 bases between them. The CDR3 runs 12 residues. Germline CDR1 and CDR2: GTSNPN and SVGIG (reference sequence). CDR3 residues: CASRTDYNEQFF. The CDR3 DNA sequence: TGTGCCTCAAGGACGGACTACAATGAGCAGTTCTTC.

A single count supports this clone. The chain joins TRBV7-9 to TRBJ1-1; D is unclear. Germline-derived CDR1 and CDR2 are SEHNR and FQNEAQ (reference sequence). Trimming took 1 base from V and 7 from J, leaving 10 bases between them. This CDR3 region has 13 residues. The CDR3 DNA reads TGTGCCAGCAGCTTAGGGCGCCTCAATGAAGCTTTCTTT. The encoded protein is CASSLGRLNEAFF.

This clone was recorded at least ten times. The V gene is TRBV5-5, the J gene TRBJ1-2, with 8 bases aligning to TRBD1. Germline loops: CDR1 SGHKS, CDR2 YYEKEE (reference sequence). The ends lost 5 bases at V and 4 bases at J; junction bases unmatched: 10. The CDR3 has 15 amino acids. The CDR3 protein is CASRYTGTGGYGYTF. The CDR3 nucleotides read TGTGCCAGCAGGTATACTGGGACAGGAGGCTATGGCTACACCTTC.

This rearrangement joins TRBV7-6 to TRBJ2-1; the D gene is possibly TRBD2 (7 bases). Trimming pared 3 bases from V and 7 bases from J, leaving 13 bases between. The CDR3 consists of 14 residues. CDR1 and CDR2 (germline): SGHVS, FNYEAQ. DNA for the CDR3: TGTGCCAGCAGCTTGAGGGGGGGCCATAATGAGCAGTTCTTC. Translating it yields CASSLRGGHNEQFF.

The chain employs TRBV5-4 and TRBJ1-6; D unresolved. This CDR3 is 13 amino acids long. V gave up 2 bases and J gave up 9 bases, with 9 bases separating them. CDR1 is SGHNT, CDR2 YYREEE, per germline (reference sequence). The CDR3 coding sequence is TGTGCCAGCAGCTTAGATCCGGTTTCACCCCTCCACTTT. It codes for CASSLDPVSPLHF.

This clone has at least ten counts. The chain employs TRBV6-1 and TRBJ1-4; no firm D call. The V gene's germline CDR1 is MNHNS and CDR2 SASEGT. Trimming cost V 1 base and J 7 bases, with 10 bases left between them. This CDR3 region has 14 residues. The CDR3 protein is CASSEGAAVEKLFF. In DNA, the CDR3 is TGTGCCAGCAGTGAAGGGGCGGCAGTTGAAAAACTGTTTTTT.

The chain recombines TRBV6-1 with TRBJ1-4; 9 nucleotides align to TRBD1. With 7 bases clipped from V and 7 bases from J, the junction kept 13 bases outside the gene matches. Looked up from germline, CDR1 is MNHNS and CDR2 is SASEGT. The CDR3 extends over 16 amino acids. CDR3 DNA sequence: TGTGCCAGCAATGAGAAGCCGGGACAGGGCTCTGAAAAACTGTTTTTT. Its protein product is CASNEKPGQGSEKLFF.

V and J are TRBV5-5 and TRBJ2-7; the match to TRBD1 covers 8 bases. Germline V CDR1 and CDR2: SGHKS, YYEKEE (reference sequence). Germline trimming cut 2 bases from V and 12 bases from J; bases unmatched to any gene: 10. The CDR3 loop spans 13 amino acids. CDR3 DNA: TGTGCCAGCAGCTTCGAGGACAGGGCACCCGTGTACGTC. Its protein is CASSFEDRAPVYV.

The rearrangement uses TRBV7-7 and TRBJ2-7; either TRBD1 or TRBD2 may fit D (5 bases each). The CDR3 covers 13 residues. CDR1 and CDR2 (germline): SSHAT, FNYEAQ (reference sequence). Trimming took 3 bases from V and 0 from J, leaving 6 bases between them. This CDR3 is CASSFGASYEQYF. For the CDR3, the DNA is TGTGCCAGCAGCTTCGGGGCCTCCTACGAGCAGTACTTC.

This clone is a singleton in its sample. The chain carries TRBV28 and TRBJ2-1; TRBD2 might be the D (6 bases). CDR1 MDHEN and CDR2 SYDVKM come from the germline V gene. V lost 5 bases, J lost 5 bases, and 13 bases lay in between. This CDR3 spans 14 amino acids. DNA of the CDR3: TGTGCCAGCAGTCCTAGAGGAGGGAACAATGAGCAGTTCTTC. This sequence encodes CASSPRGGNNEQFF. Based on the CDR3 plus reference TRBV28 and TRBJ2-1, the full variable domain is DVKVTQSSRYLVKRTGEKVFLECVQDMDHENMFWYRQDPGLGLRLIYFSYDVKMKEKGDIPEGYSVSREKKERFSLILESASTNQTSMYLCASSPRGGNNEQFFGPGTRLTVL.

The chain recombines TRBV19 with TRBJ1-2, with 9 bases matching TRBD1. The J segment lost 5 bases and the V segment lost 3 bases, leaving 1 base of the junction unmatched. Germline values: CDR1 LNHDA, CDR2 SQIVND (reference sequence). There are 13 residues in the CDR3. CDR3 sequence (DNA): TGTGCCAGTAGTATGACAGGGGGGTATGGCTACACCTTC. This codes for CASSMTGGYGYTF.